One and the same sample provided the 21 T cell receptor beta chains below, sequenced in a study of molecular identifiers for immune sequencing clone quantification (dated by TCRdb to 2017 to 2018). The library relied on PCR. The instrument given in TCRdb is NextSeq 500. TCRdb reprocessing: public reads trimmed at Q25 with fastp, clones called with MiXCR, in-frame beta chains kept. All rows with the same CDR3 protein become a single entry with the most common DNA and genes. Recorded for this sample are some 580,000 distinct CDR3 sequences; over 25% of them occurred a single time. The top ten clones comprise about 0.8% of the sample. The source material was naive CD8+ T cells from blood, with Jurkat cell RNA spiked in. Reading the label with the study, this specimen's cell subset or site is: FACS-sorted CD8+CD4-CCR7+CD45RA+ naive T cells. All receptors come from a human donor in good health. Some libraries in this study had Jurkat cell RNA spiked in.

J is TRBJ2-7 and V is TRBV28, with 9 bases that match TRBD1. The V and J ends lost 8 bases and 5 bases, in that order; junction bases with no gene match: 22. CDR1 is MDHEN, CDR2 SYDVKM, per germline. The CDR3 totals 18 residues. CDR3 sequence: CASSFRTGALPLPNEQYF. In DNA form, the CDR3 reads TGTGCCAGCTCCTTCCGGACAGGGGCCCTACCACTACCTAACGAGCAGTACTTC.

Note on this clonotype: At one end, the junction sequence differs from germline, possibly due to a read error. V usage is TRBV6-1 and J usage is TRBJ2-2, with 9 bases matching TRBD2. CDR1 is MNHNS, CDR2 SASEGT, per germline. This CDR3 has 17 residues. The CDR3 loop is CAGSEMVAGDPTKELFF. CDR3 DNA: TGTGCCGGCAGTGAGATGGTAGCGGGGGACCCGACCAAGGAGCTGTTTTTT.

This clonotype has a handful of counts. The gene calls are TRBV9 and TRBJ2-3; the D gene could be TRBD1 or TRBD2 (5 bases each). Germline V gene data show CDR1 as SGDLS and CDR2 as YYNGEE. The CDR3 consists of 14 residues. Trimming left V 7 bases short and J 1 base short, with 13 bases between. The CDR3 spells CASGRDGGTDTQYF. Here the CDR3 DNA reads TGTGCCAGCGGCCGGGACGGGGGCACAGATACGCAGTATTTT.

This clonotype was counted a few times. V and J are TRBV27 and TRBJ2-7; D not resolved. Germline V CDR1 and CDR2: MNHEY, SMNVEV (reference sequence). V dropped 2 bases and J dropped 3 bases, with 14 bases sitting between them. CDR3 length equals 15 residues. The CDR3 DNA sequence: TGTGCCAGCAGTTTAGCCAGGTTGGGCGTCTACGAGCAGTACTTC. This codes for CASSLARLGVYEQYF.

The chain combines TRBV19 with TRBJ2-7; TRBD1 agrees at 8 bases. With 5 bases clipped from V and 0 bases from J, the junction kept 6 bases outside the gene matches. The CDR3 sequence is 15 residues long. Germline-derived CDR1 and CDR2 are LNHDA and SQIVND (reference sequence). The CDR3 here is CASSYGTGPSYEQYF. CDR3 in DNA: TGTGCCAGTAGTTACGGGACAGGTCCCTCCTACGAGCAGTACTTC.

In this sample, this clonotype turned up a few times. This rearrangement joins TRBV27 to TRBJ2-2; maybe TRBD2 (5 bases). Trimming pared 1 base from V and 5 bases from J, leaving 5 bases between. The CDR3 runs 13 residues. Germline-derived CDR1 and CDR2 are MNHEY and SMNVEV (reference sequence). The CDR3 DNA sequence: TGTGCCAGCAGTTTATGGAGGACCGGGGAGCTGTTTTTT. This sequence encodes CASSLWRTGELFF.

This clonotype occurred many times. V usage is TRBV5-4 and J usage is TRBJ2-2; possibly TRBD1 or TRBD2 for D (5 bases each). Looked up from germline, CDR1 is SGHNT and CDR2 is YYREEE (reference sequence). Trimming took 4 bases from V and 4 from J, leaving 17 bases between them. This CDR3 spans 16 amino acids. Here the CDR3 reads CASSSLQGVSTGELFF. CDR3 coding DNA: TGTGCCAGCAGCAGCCTCCAGGGAGTTAGCACCGGGGAGCTGTTTTTT.

In this sample, this clonotype turned up a few times. The J gene is TRBJ2-7, the V gene TRBV7-9, with 7 positions matching TRBD2. The CDR3 is 16 residues long. Germline loops: CDR1 SEHNR, CDR2 FQNEAQ (reference sequence). The ends lost 2 bases at V and 0 bases at J; junction bases unmatched: 7. The CDR3 region has the DNA TGTGCCAGCAGCTTAACGAGCGGGGTGAGCTCCTACGAGCAGTACTTC. Translation: CASSLTSGVSSYEQYF.

This clonotype appeared once. The DNA is omitted, as the CDR3 cannot be located on it reliably, and the CDR3 follows TCRdb's listing. V gene TRBV2 combines with J gene TRBJ1-5; the table calls TRBD1, which could not be checked here. From its first to its last residue, the CDR3 has 15 amino acids. CDR1 is SNHLY and CDR2 is FYNNEI in the germline V gene. CDR3 amino acids: CASILGQGNNQPQHF.

Concerning this clonotype: Sequence at one end of the junction differs from germline and may be a read error. This CDR3 is CASNLIGGSTAAFF. The DNA for the CDR3 is TGTGCCAGCAATCTCATTGGGGGGTCCACTGCAGCTTTCTTT. V gene TRBV27 combines with J gene TRBJ1-1; D is perhaps TRBD1 (5 bases). The CDR3 consists of 14 residues. Germline CDR1 MNHEY, CDR2 SMNVEV (reference sequence).

This rearrangement joins TRBV3-1 to TRBJ2-4; TRBD2 aligns across 7 bases. This CDR3 contains 19 residues. With V trimmed by 4 bases and J by 0 bases, 15 bases remained unmatched. CDR1 is LGHDT and CDR2 is YNNKEL in the germline V gene (reference sequence). CDR3 residues: CASSPWMNGGKLAKNIQYF. CDR3 in DNA: TGTGCCAGCAGCCCGTGGATGAACGGGGGGAAACTAGCCAAAAACATTCAGTACTTC. The full variable domain, completed using reference TRBV3-1 and TRBJ2-4, is DTAVSQTPKYLVTQMGNDKSIKCEQNLGHDTMYWYKQDSKKFLKIMFSYNNKELIINETVPNRFSPKSPDKAHLNLHINSLELGDSAVYFCASSPWMNGGKLAKNIQYFGAGTRLSVL.

This clonotype was found a few times. The rearrangement joins TRBV30 to TRBJ2-7; 13 positions match TRBD2. CDR3 length: 14 residues. Losses at the gene ends were 1 base for V and 7 bases for J; bases not matched to a gene: 4. Germline V gene lookup returns CDR1 GTSNPN and CDR2 SVGIG (reference sequence). The CDR3 here is CAWSGTSGSWEQYF. The DNA for the CDR3 is TGTGCCTGGAGTGGGACTAGCGGGAGTTGGGAGCAGTACTTC.

This clonotype was recorded many times. This chain uses TRBV12-3 or TRBV12-4 with TRBJ2-3, with a tentative D call TRBD2 (5 bases). V gave up 7 bases and J gave up 3 bases, with 14 bases separating them. The CDR3 has 14 residues. The CDR3 protein is CASTTQDSTDTQYF. The DNA for the CDR3 is TGTGCCAGCACCACGCAGGACTCTACAGATACGCAGTATTTT.

CDR3 bases: TGTGCCAGCAGCCAATATAAAAACAATGAGCAGTTCTTC. This encodes CASSQYKNNEQFF. The rearrangement joins TRBV6-2 or TRBV6-3 to TRBJ2-1; D is uncertain. The CDR3 sequence is 13 residues long. V dropped 6 bases and J dropped 5 bases, with 11 bases sitting between them. Per the germline V gene, CDR1 is MNHEY and CDR2 is SVGEGT.

This clonotype was detected ten times or more. This chain links TRBV30 with TRBJ1-1; D is undetermined. Trimming left V 0 bases short and J 4 bases short, with 9 bases between. The CDR3 is 13 amino acids. The V gene's germline CDR1 is GTSNPN and CDR2 SVGIG (reference sequence). CDR3 residues: CAWSVERATEAFF. In DNA form, the CDR3 reads TGTGCCTGGAGTGTAGAAAGGGCCACTGAAGCTTTCTTT.

This clonotype was counted many times. This chain joins TRBV29-1 and TRBJ1-2; D gene ambiguous. Germline loops: CDR1 SQVTM, CDR2 ANQGSEA. The CDR3 length is 11 residues. V shed 6 bases and J shed 1 base, with 6 bases lying between them. The CDR3 DNA follows: TGCAGCGTAGATGTTAACTATGGCTACACCTTC. Encoded protein: CSVDVNYGYTF. Combining the CDR3 with reference TRBV29-1 and TRBJ1-2 gives the whole variable domain SAVISQKPSRDICQRGTSLTIQCQVDSQVTMMFWYRQQPGQSLTLIATANQGSEATYESGFVIDKFPISRPNLTFSTLTVSNMSPEDSSIYLCSVDVNYGYTFGSGTRLTVV.

This clonotype was observed a few times. The CDR3 sequence is CASSRDRANYGYTF. CDR3 bases: TGTGCCAGCTCACGGGACAGAGCTAACTATGGCTACACCTTC. V is TRBV18 and J is TRBJ1-2, with 7 bases fitting TRBD1. CDR3 length: 14 residues. CDR1 is KGHSH, CDR2 LQKENI, per germline. V was pared by 4 bases and J by 0 bases, with 2 bases of the junction left unmatched.

A few counts support this clonotype. This rearrangement joins TRBV6-2 or TRBV6-3 to TRBJ1-1, with D perhaps matching TRBD1 (6 bases). The CDR3 is 16 amino acids. Germline CDR1 and CDR2: MNHEY and SVGEGT. V lost 5 bases to trimming and J lost 3 bases, with 19 bases between them. Written as DNA, the CDR3 is TGTGCCAGCAGTCCCCTCGGGGGGCAAGGGGACACTGAAGCTTTCTTT. Amino acid sequence: CASSPLGGQGDTEAFF.

This clonotype was seen repeatedly, ten times or more. This chain connects TRBV7-9 to TRBJ2-3; 14 bases are shared with TRBD2. Germline CDR1 reads SEHNR; CDR2 reads FQNEAQ (reference sequence). With 7 bases clipped from V and 3 bases from J, the junction kept 12 bases outside the gene matches. The length of the CDR3 is 18 residues. This CDR3 is CASTQSGTSGRRTDTQYF. CDR3 nucleotides: TGTGCCAGCACCCAATCGGGGACTAGCGGGAGAAGGACAGATACGCAGTATTTT.

The gene calls are TRBV4-1 and TRBJ1-1; D not resolved. The CDR3 is 16 amino acids. Germline V gives CDR1 MGHRA, CDR2 YSYEKL. The V end lost 0 bases, the J end lost 0 bases, and 11 bases lay between the germline ends. The CDR3 coding sequence is TGCGCCAGCAGCCAAGATTTATGGACTGTGAACACTGAAGCTTTCTTT. It encodes CASSQDLWTVNTEAFF.

This clonotype came up a few times. V gene TRBV7-8 combines with J gene TRBJ2-7; TRBD1 matches 8 bases. Germline V CDR1 and CDR2: SGHVS, FQNEAQ. The CDR3 consists of 16 residues. The V and J ends lost 1 base and 4 bases, in that order; junction bases with no gene match: 9. CDR3 nucleotides: TGTGCCAGCAGCTTAGACCCGGGACAGGCGATTTACGAGCAGTACTTC. Its translation is CASSLDPGQAIYEQYF.